The T cell receptor (beta chain) described here comes from a study of blood T cells in healthy people across ages. The junction had 6 bases not matched to a gene; V was cut back by 6 bases and J by 1 base. The CDR3 contains 17 residues. Total RNA, at least 5 micrograms per sample, was extracted from PBMCs. This clonotype was observed a handful of times. Its antigen is currently unknown. The study's findings and limits: Both higher diversity and more naive CD4+ cells marked long-lived donors when set against aged donors.

The authors ran a second PCR of about 7 to 11 cycles using a sample-barcoded 5' primer and a J-beta primer mix. One entry per CDR3 protein results from TCRdb running MiXCR on the 5' RACE reads. Here the sample spans more than 550,000 distinct CDR3 sequences, about 20% being singletons. The origin of this receptor is a man in his 70s in good health. V and J are TRBV12-3 or TRBV12-4 and TRBJ2-5; 15 bases are a match to TRBD2. The sequenced sample was blood. The CDR3 DNA reads TGTGCCAGCAGGGGACTAGCGGGAGGTGTCCCCCAAGAGACCCAGTACTTC. Translating it yields CASRGLAGGVPQETQYF.